The 2 T cell receptor beta chains listed next were all sequenced from one sample in a study. Sequenced by immunoSEQ multiplex PCR; TCRdb stores in-frame clones only, minus some. The top ten hold around 4.5% of the sample, which has about 68,000 clones, 80% to 95% seen once. Sequencing input: PBMCs. These TCRs come from a man aged 35-49 years with rheumatoid arthritis.

The rearrangement uses TRBV6-1 and TRBJ2-7, with D hard to call. In germline, CDR1 is MNHNS, CDR2 SASEGT. CDR3 size: 13 residues. Trimming removed 2 bases at V and 6 bases at J, with 11 bases between. For the CDR3, the DNA is TGTGCCAGCAGTGAACGGTCGAAGCTCGAGCAGTACTTC. Its translation is CASSERSKLEQYF.

This sequence joins TRBV2 and TRBJ2-4; D may be TRBD2 (6 bases). V gave up 2 bases and J gave up 0 bases, with 11 bases separating them. This CDR3 region has 16 residues. Germline V gives CDR1 SNHLY, CDR2 FYNNEI. This CDR3 is CASSEYGGIAKNIQYF. The CDR3 nucleotides are TGTGCCAGCAGTGAATATGGCGGGATAGCCAAAAACATTCAGTACTTC.